The sequence of this T cell receptor (beta chain) was determined in a study of post-analysis software for immune sequencing data. In the study overall: Several disease courses (relapsing-remitting, secondary progressive and progressive-relapsing) of multiple sclerosis were included.

In the case of this clonotype: As yet, its antigen is unknown.

Study observations and caveats: People with multiple sclerosis had a significantly lower normalized Chao1 diversity than controls did. Samples sharing a preparation batch grouped tightly together when assessed by F measure. Patients showed TRBV5-6, TRBV5-1 and TRBV20-1 among five TRBV segments more frequent than in controls.

This CDR3 contains 12 residues. V dropped 5 bases and J dropped 5 bases, with 9 bases sitting between them. Germline loops: CDR1 SEHNR, CDR2 FQNEAQ (reference sequence). Included in the TCR beta cDNA libraries were unique molecular identifiers. A population of about 1 to 11 million T cells gave rise to about half a million cDNA molecules. Using its own MiXCR run on the PCR reads, TCRdb lists one record per CDR3 protein. The data show about 200,000 distinct CDR3 sequences, roughly 28% seen once. The specimen sequenced was blood. The receptor was derived from a girl aged 2-17 years with multiple sclerosis. The chain joins TRBV7-9 to TRBJ1-1; no reliable D call. The CDR3 sequence is CASSLLATEAFF. The CDR3 DNA reads as TGTGCCAGCAGCCTACTGGCTACTGAAGCTTTCTTT.